This record looks at one T cell receptor (beta chain) sequence and its context. Produced via immunoSEQ multiplex PCR; TCRdb's table is partial and in-frame only. The sample carries about 290,000 clones, around four fifths recorded once. The data originate from a study of blood T cell repertoires in COVID-19. V was shortened by 3 bases and J by 3 bases, with 8 bases between the two germline ends. Germline lookup yields CDR1 LNHDA and CDR2 SQIVND (reference sequence). This CDR3 comprises 14 residues. This clonotype was sampled from a woman between 50 and 59 years old with active or convalescent COVID-19. This rearrangement joins TRBV19 to TRBJ1-4; no clear D gene. The sample taken for sequencing was peripheral blood. In nucleotides, the CDR3 is TGTGCCAGTAGTATGTCCCCGGCTAATGAAAAACTGTTTTTT. Protein product: CASSMSPANEKLFF.